This is a list of T cell receptor beta chains from one sample in a study of cytomegalovirus exposure and HLA in healthy donors. The data were produced by immunoSEQ multiplex PCR, yet TCRdb's version contains in-frame clones alone and is incomplete. The table shows some 110,000 clones, with approximately 76% occurring only once. The specimen sequenced was PBMCs. The receptors here all came from a man aged 50-60 years in good health and CMV-seropositive. The CDR3 runs from the conserved cysteine through the conserved F or W. D genes are given only for firm matches. Only some rows state a clone size, as once, few, many or a class for expanded clones.

.,.,TRBV21-1,TRBJ2-7,TGTGCCAGCAGCCCCCGACAGGTCCGCTACGAGCAGTACTTC,CASSPRQVRYEQYF
TRBD2,.,TRBV5-1,TRBJ2-1,TGCGCCAGCAGCCTGACTAGCGGAAATGAGCAGTTCTTC,CASSLTSGNEQFF
.,once,TRBV9,TRBJ2-2,TGTGCCAGCAGCTCCCGTACGAACACCGGGGAGCTGTTTTTT,CASSSRTNTGELFF
TRBD2,few,TRBV7-2,TRBJ2-7,TGTGCCAGCAGCTTAGCGGCCAGCGGGAGGGGTGAGCAGTACTTC,CASSLAASGRGEQYF
.,.,TRBV18,TRBJ1-5,TGTGCCAGCTCACCACAGGCAGGCCAACTCAATCAGCCCCAGCATTTT,CASSPQAGQLNQPQHF
.,once,TRBV2,TRBJ1-3,TGTGCCAGCAGCCCCCAGGGGCAGAGCTCTGGAAACACCATATATTTT,CASSPQGQSSGNTIYF
TRBD1,.,TRBV5-1,TRBJ2-1,TGCGCCAGCAGCTTGGTACCAGGGGGCTACAATGAGCAGTTCTTC,CASSLVPGGYNEQFF
TRBD1,.,TRBV5-1,TRBJ1-1,TGCGCCAGCAGCTTGGCTACAGGGGTTAACACTGAAGCTTTCTTT,CASSLATGVNTEAFF
TRBD2,.,TRBV7-6,TRBJ2-7,TGTGCCAGCAGCCCACTAACCGGGACTACCTCTCTCGAGCAGTACTTC,CASSPLTGTTSLEQYF
.,.,TRBV13,TRBJ2-7,TGTGCCAGCAGCTTGACGGACAGCTCCTACGAGCAGTACTTC,CASSLTDSSYEQYF
.,.,TRBV9,TRBJ1-2,TGTGCCAGCAGCGCCTCCCCCTCGGGTTATGGCTACACCTTC,CASSASPSGYGYTF
TRBD1,few,TRBV28,TRBJ2-2,TGTGCCAGCAGTTTACCCTGGGACAGGGGGAAGACCGGGGAGCTGTTTTTT,CASSLPWDRGKTGELFF
.,.,TRBV5-5,TRBJ2-7,TGTGCCAGCAGCTTGGTTTGGGGGGTGTCCTACGAGCAGTACTTC,CASSLVWGVSYEQYF
.,.,TRBV2,TRBJ1-3,TGTGCCAGCAGTGTACAGGGTCTTACAGCTGGAAACACCATATATTTT,CASSVQGLTAGNTIYF
.,.,TRBV21-1,TRBJ2-1,TGTGCCAGCAGCAATCAGAACAGGAACAGGGGCCCCAATGAGCAGTTCTTC,CASSNQNRNRGPNEQFF
.,.,TRBV7-9,TRBJ2-1,TGTGCCAGCAGCTTAGTTGCGACTATGGTGGAGCAGTTCTTC,CASSLVATMVEQFF
.,.,TRBV11-2,TRBJ2-4,TGTGCCAGCAGCCCACAGGGTATCCAAACCAAAAACATTCAGTACTTC,CASSPQGIQTKNIQYF
.,.,TRBV4-1,TRBJ2-2,TGCGCCAGCAGCCTCATAGCCGGGGAGCTGTTTTTT,CASSLIAGELFF
TRBD2,.,TRBV7-6,TRBJ2-7,TGTGCCAGCAGCGGACCAACTAGCGGGAGAGCGGGCGAGCAGTACTTC,CASSGPTSGRAGEQYF
.,.,TRBV27,TRBJ2-1,TGTGCCAGCAGTTTCGACAGGAACAATGAGCAGTTCTTC,CASSFDRNNEQFF
.,.,TRBV18,TRBJ2-3,TGTGCCAGCTCACCAAGCCCGGGAAGCACAGATACGCAGTATTTT,CASSPSPGSTDTQYF
.,.,TRBV27,TRBJ1-5,TGTGCCAGCAGTTCCTCAGGACAGCACCGCAATCAGCCCCAGCATTTT,CASSSSGQHRNQPQHF
TRBD1,few,TRBV6-5,TRBJ2-2,TGTGCCAGTAGGACAGGGTTGATCGGGGAGCTGTTTTTT,CASRTGLIGELFF
TRBD1,few,TRBV28,TRBJ2-2,TGTGCCAGCAGTGAACAGGGGGCGCGGACCGGGGAGCTGTTTTTT,CASSEQGARTGELFF
.,.,TRBV5-1,TRBJ1-6,TGCGCCAGCAGCTTGGACGACAATGGACTTAATTCACCCCTCCACTTT,CASSLDDNGLNSPLHF
TRBD1,.,TRBV2,TRBJ1-2,TGTGCCAGCAGGGCAACAGGGGAACGTGGTGGCTACACCTTC,CASRATGERGGYTF
.,.,TRBV6-5,TRBJ2-7,TGTGCCAGCAGGGCAGGGGTTAGCTCCTACGAGCAGTACTTC,CASRAGVSSYEQYF